What follows are 26 T cell receptor beta chains derived from one specimen sequenced in a study of T-cell reconstitution after alpha-beta-depleted transplantation in children. Researchers prepared the TCRbeta library using unique molecular identifiers, the study reports. TCRdb called the PCR reads again in MiXCR, with one record for every CDR3 protein. The sample has 300,000 to 350,000 distinct CDR3 sequences, around 15% seen once. The input for sequencing was PBMCs, mostly from graft donor cells, taken 360 days after TCRalphabeta/CD19-depleted stem cell transplant. The receptors stem from a male patient aged 2-9 years who had a stem cell transplant for acute lymphoblastic leukemia, so the T cells may come from the graft donor.

This clonotype was observed a handful of times. V gene TRBV19 combines with J gene TRBJ2-1, with 12 positions matching TRBD2. V shed 7 bases, J shed 0 bases, and the junction held 10 bases outside the gene matches. The CDR3 is 18 amino acids. CDR1 and CDR2 from the germline V gene are LNHDA and SQIVND (reference sequence). The CDR3 is CASTSLAGGQSSYNEQFF. CDR3 nucleotides: TGTGCCAGTACCTCACTAGCGGGAGGCCAATCCTCCTACAATGAGCAGTTCTTC.

This clonotype was counted a few times. This sequence joins TRBV4-3 and TRBJ2-3; TRBD2 is a possible D gene (5 bases). The CDR3 is 14 amino acids. CDR1 is LGHNA and CDR2 is YSLEER in the germline V gene. Trimming removed 0 bases from V and 10 bases from J, with 14 bases in between. CDR3 protein: CASSQDSSAGPQYF. CDR3 nucleotide sequence: TGCGCCAGCAGCCAAGATTCGAGCGCGGGCCCGCAGTATTTT.

The rearrangement links TRBV5-4 to TRBJ2-1; 9 nucleotides align to TRBD2. Per the germline V gene, CDR1 is SGHNT and CDR2 is YYREEE (reference sequence). The ends lost 0 bases at V and 3 bases at J; junction bases unmatched: 19. This CDR3 has 21 residues. DNA of the CDR3: TGTGCCAGCAGCTTGGGCCCGTCCTTAGCGGGGGTCGCTACTAACTACAATGAGCAGTTCTTC. Translating gives CASSLGPSLAGVATNYNEQFF.

This clonotype has ten or more counts. The CDR3 coding sequence is TGTGCCATCAGTGAGTCGAAAGGCCAGGACTACTACGAGCAGTACTTC. Protein sequence: CAISESKGQDYYEQYF. This sequence joins TRBV10-3 and TRBJ2-7, with D perhaps matching TRBD2 (6 bases). Germline V gives CDR1 ENHRY, CDR2 SYGVKD. V was clipped by 0 bases and J by 3 bases, with 15 bases between them. The CDR3 extends over 16 amino acids.

This clonotype was counted only a few times. The chain combines TRBV6-1 with TRBJ2-2, with 13 bases fitting TRBD2. This CDR3 comprises 16 residues. Germline trimming cut 6 bases from V and 6 bases from J; bases unmatched to any gene: 7. Per germline, CDR1 MNHNS and CDR2 SASEGT. For the CDR3, the DNA is TGTGCCAGCAGGTGGTGGACTAGCGGGAGATCCGGGGAGCTGTTTTTT. This sequence encodes CASRWWTSGRSGELFF.

This rearrangement joins TRBV29-1 to TRBJ2-7; unclear D gene. From germline, CDR1 is SQVTM and CDR2 ANQGSEA. Trimming removed 3 bases at V and 7 bases at J, with 10 bases between. The length of the CDR3 is 11 residues. In DNA form, the CDR3 reads TGCAGCGTTGAGGAACAGTGGGAGCAGTACTTC. Protein: CSVEEQWEQYF.

This clonotype has only a few counts. The chain joins TRBV29-1 to TRBJ2-7, with a tentative D call TRBD1 (6 bases). CDR3 size: 15 residues. Trimming stripped 0 bases from V and 7 bases from J, with 19 bases between. CDR1 is SQVTM and CDR2 is ANQGSEA in the germline V gene. The CDR3 spells CSVEDRGTLGREQYF. CDR3 DNA: TGCAGCGTTGAAGATAGGGGGACACTGGGAAGAGAGCAGTACTTC.

There are a few counts of this clonotype. The chain has TRBV5-4 and TRBJ2-2, with D perhaps TRBD1 (6 bases). The CDR3 totals 16 residues. V was trimmed by 1 base and J by 5 bases, leaving 15 bases between them. Germline CDR1 reads SGHNT; CDR2 reads YYREEE (reference sequence). The CDR3 region has the DNA TGTGCCAGCAGCTTGTTGCCACAGGGTAGGACCGGGGAGCTGTTTTTT. This encodes CASSLLPQGRTGELFF.

V gene TRBV6-5 combines with J gene TRBJ2-1, with 7 bases aligning to TRBD2. CDR1 MNHEY and CDR2 SVGAGI come from the germline V gene. V was pared by 0 bases and J by 2 bases, with 7 bases of the junction left unmatched. The CDR3 extends over 17 amino acids. This CDR3 reads CASSYSMASGPYNEQFF. In DNA form, the CDR3 reads TGTGCCAGCAGTTACTCGATGGCTAGCGGTCCCTACAATGAGCAGTTCTTC.

The chain carries TRBV4-1 and TRBJ2-7; D not certain. Trimming took off 0 bases at V and 2 bases at J, with 11 bases between the two ends. Germline V gene sequence: CDR1 MGHRA, CDR2 YSYEKL. CDR3 size: 15 residues. The CDR3, as DNA: TGCGCCAGCAGCCAAGACGGAATTACAGCCTACGAGCAGTACTTC. Protein product: CASSQDGITAYEQYF.

This clonotype was counted a few times. The CDR3 bases are TGTGCCACCAGCAGAGCCTCGGGGCATCTCCCCTACGAGCAGTACTTC. This gives the protein CATSRASGHLPYEQYF. The V gene is TRBV15, the J gene TRBJ2-7, with D perhaps being TRBD1 or TRBD2 (5 bases each). Germline V CDR1 and CDR2: LNHNV, YYDKDF (reference sequence). This CDR3 is built from 16 residues. V was clipped by 1 base and J by 2 bases, with 15 bases between them.

The chain joins TRBV7-9 to TRBJ2-7; D not resolved. The CDR3 has 15 amino acids. The V gene lost 4 bases and the J gene lost 2 bases, with 15 bases spanning the gap. Germline CDR1 SEHNR, CDR2 FQNEAQ (reference sequence). CDR3 sequence (DNA): TGTGCCAGCAGCTCCCCCAACTTAGGGCCCTACGAGCAGTACTTC. Protein: CASSSPNLGPYEQYF.

This clonotype was seen a handful of times. This chain joins TRBV9 and TRBJ2-3; TRBD2 matches at 7 bases. Germline loops: CDR1 SGDLS, CDR2 YYNGEE. The CDR3 loop spans 13 amino acids. V lost 3 bases and J lost 4; bases outside the gene matches: 2. The CDR3 spells CASSAGLADTQYF. CDR3 coding DNA: TGTGCCAGCAGCGCCGGACTAGCAGATACGCAGTATTTT.

This clonotype was found many times. The chain uses TRBV4-2 and TRBJ2-2; tentative D call: TRBD2 (6 bases). Trimming cost V 6 bases and J 6 bases, with 8 bases left between them. Per germline, CDR1 LGHNA and CDR2 YNFKEQ. The CDR3 length is 12 residues. CDR3: CASREGAGELFF. The DNA for the CDR3 is TGTGCCAGCAGGGAGGGAGCCGGGGAGCTGTTTTTT.

The CDR3 loop reads CASSQDTSSGAYEQYF. The CDR3 DNA follows: TGCGCCAGCAGCCAAGATACCTCTAGCGGGGCATACGAGCAGTACTTC. The chain uses TRBV4-3 and TRBJ2-7; TRBD2 aligns across 9 bases. V lost 0 bases and J lost 4; bases outside the gene matches: 7. Germline V CDR1 and CDR2: LGHNA, YSLEER. This CDR3 spans 16 amino acids.

This chain connects TRBV29-1 to TRBJ2-5; D call uncertain. Trimming took off 4 bases at V and 7 bases at J, with 10 bases between the two ends. CDR1 is SQVTM and CDR2 is ANQGSEA in the germline V gene. The CDR3 consists of 11 residues. CDR3 in amino acids: CSVVGMGTQYF. In DNA, the CDR3 is TGCAGCGTTGTAGGCATGGGGACCCAGTACTTC. The full variable domain, its missing parts supplied by reference TRBV29-1 and TRBJ2-5, is SAVISQKPSRDICQRGTSLTIQCQVDSQVTMMFWYRQQPGQSLTLIATANQGSEATYESGFVIDKFPISRPNLTFSTLTVSNMSPEDSSIYLCSVVGMGTQYFGPGTRLLVL.

This clonotype occurred many times. The rearrangement uses TRBV7-9 and TRBJ2-1, with unresolved D. The CDR3 is 12 residues long. CDR1 is SEHNR, CDR2 FQNEAQ, per germline (reference sequence). Deletions cut 5 bases from V and 6 bases from J, with 8 bases between. The CDR3 DNA follows: TGTGCCAGCAGCATGGAAGGCAATGAGCAGTTCTTC. Encoded protein: CASSMEGNEQFF.

To note about this clonotype: One end of the junction varies from germline; a read error may be responsible. The chain couples TRBV5-6 to TRBJ2-4; D remains unclear. CDR1 and CDR2 from the germline V gene are SGHDT and YYEEEE. The CDR3 has 12 residues. CDR3 sequence (DNA): TGTGCCATCAGCTTGTTGGATAACATTCAGTACTTC. Amino acid sequence: CAISLLDNIQYF. Drawing the rest from reference TRBV5-6 and TRBJ2-4, the complete variable domain is DAGVTQSPTHLIKTRGQQVTLRCSPKSGHDTVSWYQQALGQGPQFIFQYYEEEERQRGNFPDRFSGHQFPNYSSELNVNALLLGDSALYLCAISLLDNIQYFGAGTRLSVL.

The sample holds a few counts of this clonotype. This chain joins TRBV12-3 or TRBV12-4 and TRBJ2-1; D might be TRBD1 or TRBD2, each matching 5 bases. CDR3 length: 16 residues. V was shortened by 6 bases and J by 9 bases, with 24 bases between the two germline ends. CDR3: CASRAYLGLAEFEQFF. For the CDR3, the DNA is TGTGCCAGCAGAGCTTACCTGGGGCTAGCCGAATTTGAGCAGTTCTTC.

This clonotype was seen more than once but under ten times. This rearrangement joins TRBV27 to TRBJ2-2, with TRBD1 matching over 7 bases. The CDR3 extends over 15 amino acids. The ends lost 6 bases at V and 0 bases at J; junction bases unmatched: 4. Germline loops: CDR1 MNHEY, CDR2 SMNVEV (reference sequence). The CDR3 coding sequence is TGTGCCAGCAGACCGGGACAGACGAACACCGGGGAGCTGTTTTTT. As protein: CASRPGQTNTGELFF.

This clonotype was detected ten times or more. V gene TRBV6-5 combines with J gene TRBJ2-1, with 11 bases matching TRBD2. Germline V lookup: CDR1 MNHEY, CDR2 SVGAGI. V was pared by 4 bases and J by 9 bases, with 5 bases of the junction left unmatched. The CDR3 length is 14 residues. CDR3 in DNA: TGTGCCAGCAGTTTGACTAGCGGGAAAATTGAGCAGTTCTTC. It translates to CASSLTSGKIEQFF.

This clonotype showed up just a few times. V is TRBV11-2 and J is TRBJ1-1, with D maybe TRBD1 (5 bases). V was pared by 7 bases and J by 1 base, with 10 bases between. Germline V CDR1 and CDR2: SGHAT, FQNNGV. The CDR3 extends over 13 amino acids. CDR3: CASIQGRNTEAFF. CDR3 in DNA: TGTGCCAGCATCCAGGGCCGGAACACTGAAGCTTTCTTT. Looking up the rest from reference TRBV11-2 and TRBJ1-1 gives the full variable domain: EAGVAQSPRYKIIEKRQSVAFWCNPISGHATLYWYQQILGQGPKLLIQFQNNGVVDDSQLPKDRFSAERLKGVDSTLKIQPAKLEDSAVYLCASIQGRNTEAFFGQGTRLTVV.

This clonotype was counted at least ten times. This chain links TRBV6-2 or TRBV6-3 with TRBJ1-1; 7 bases are a match to TRBD1. The CDR3 has 16 residues. Germline V gene data show CDR1 as MNHEY and CDR2 as SVGEGT. The V and J ends lost 4 bases and 3 bases, in that order; junction bases with no gene match: 11. CDR3 region: CASSWDAGTAYTEAFF. CDR3 coding DNA: TGTGCCAGCAGTTGGGACGCCGGGACAGCCTACACTGAAGCTTTCTTT.

V and J are TRBV28 and TRBJ2-7; 10 bases agree with TRBD2. Germline CDR1 is MDHEN and CDR2 is SYDVKM. This CDR3 is built from 15 residues. V was clipped by 5 bases and J by 4 bases; unmatched bases: 8. The CDR3 region is CASSGLAGVRYEQYF. As DNA, the CDR3 is TGTGCCAGCAGTGGGCTAGCGGGAGTGAGGTACGAGCAGTACTTC.

This clonotype came up a few times. The chain has TRBV6-5 and TRBJ2-7; tentatively, D is TRBD1 (5 bases). V was pared by 4 bases and J by 11 bases, with 15 bases between. Germline assignment: CDR1 MNHEY and CDR2 SVGAGI. This CDR3 has 12 amino acids. CDR3 nucleotide sequence: TGTGCCAGCAGTTTAAATCAGGGCCGAGAGTACTTC. Protein sequence: CASSLNQGREYF.

This clonotype showed up just a few times. This chain uses TRBV7-8 with TRBJ2-3, with D unresolved. The CDR3 has 13 amino acids. With 4 bases removed from V and 4 bases from J, the gap between germline ends came to 9 bases. Germline V gene data show CDR1 as SGHVS and CDR2 as FQNEAQ. The DNA of the CDR3 is TGTGCCAGCAGCTCCCTACAATCAGATACGCAGTATTTT. It translates to CASSSLQSDTQYF. Complete variable domain (other parts from reference TRBV7-8 and TRBJ2-3): GAGVSQSPRYKVAKRGQDVALRCDPISGHVSLFWYQQALGQGPEFLTYFQNEAQLDKSGLPSDRFFAERPEGSVSTLKIQRTQQEDSAVYLCASSSLQSDTQYFGPGTRLTVL.